Presented here are 3 T cell receptor beta chains from one specimen sequenced in a study of shared clonotypes between healthy human individuals. Repertoires were generated with immunoSEQ multiplex PCR, while TCRdb's copy carries only in-frame clones and drops some. The sample yields about 380,000 clones, just over 95% seen once. The sequenced sample consisted of memory CD8+ T cells sorted from blood. This sample's subset: CD45RO+ cells pooled with CCR7-negative TemRA cells. These receptors were obtained from a man aged 25 to 45 in good health.

The V call is TRBV29-1, the J call TRBJ2-3; maybe TRBD1 (6 bases). With 2 bases removed from V and 0 bases from J, the gap between germline ends came to 12 bases. The germline gives CDR1 SQVTM, CDR2 ANQGSEA. This CDR3 has 15 residues. The CDR3 DNA is TGCAGCGTTGAAAGGACAGCTCCTAGCACAGATACGCAGTATTTT. Its protein is CSVERTAPSTDTQYF.

The rearrangement links TRBV11-2 to TRBJ2-3, with TRBD1 matching over 8 bases. The V segment lost 4 bases and the J segment 1 base; nucleotides outside the gene matches: 7. This CDR3 is 16 amino acids long. CDR1 SGHAT and CDR2 FQNNGV come from the germline V gene. CDR3 nucleotide sequence: TGTGCCAGCAGCTCGGACCGGGACAGGCGCACAGATACGCAGTATTTT. Translation: CASSSDRDRRTDTQYF.

In this sample, this clone turned up once. CDR3 amino acids: CASSLTSAKNIQYF. The DNA of the CDR3 is TGTGCCAGCAGCTTAACCTCAGCCAAAAACATTCAGTACTTC. V gene TRBV7-2 combines with J gene TRBJ2-4; D is ambiguous. Trimming removed 2 bases at V and 0 bases at J, with 5 bases between. The CDR3 spans 14 residues. Germline V gene lookup returns CDR1 SGHTA and CDR2 FQGNSA.